The T cell receptor beta chain under discussion was sequenced for a study of T cells in women clearing cervical HPV infection listed by TCRdb under 2018. For context, the study as a whole: Cases were about two dozen women with histologically confirmed HPV16-related CIN3 or worse, including a couple of invasive cancers. The parent cohort enrolled over 8,500 women aged 18 or older in Guanacaste, Costa Rica, in 1993 to 1994 and followed the women for seven years. Because only a few women had HLA typing data, the possibility that HLA type acted as a confounder could not be ruled out. Nested within Costa Rica's Guanacaste HPV Natural History Study, an exploratory proof-of-principle case-control study compared TCR repertoires across cervical HPV16 outcomes. Cases and controls were matched on age within five years and on year of sample collection. Five blinded duplicates per group were added as quality controls, so that some 60 samples were obtained: around 50 participants and some 10 replicates. For cases, the median interval between lesion detection and blood sampling was approximately 150 days, with an interquartile range of roughly 85 to 220 days. Median age was about 32 years in cases versus 37 to 40 in controls, and baseline characteristics did not differ significantly. Controls were 25 or so women whose single incident HPV16 infection cleared within 12 months without precancer or cancer developing. Blood from cases was collected at the visit where the lesion was first found, while blood from controls was collected once the infection could no longer be detected. Summary of the overall study and its limitations: Across sequencing depths, CIN3+ cases showed significantly higher TCR repertoire richness than controls, but evenness did not differ between the groups. Cases had lower TRBV6-7 relative abundance than controls (around 0.11% versus 0.15%; Bonferroni P = 0.0008). Random forest classifiers that combined richness and V gene abundances separated cases from controls with an estimated AUC of approximately 0.78. Whether associations preceded infection or resulted from infection could not be shown with the cross-sectional design, and effector/memory subsets and HPV-specific T cells were not isolated. Because T-cell numbers per sample were unknown, differences in richness could reflect varying T-cell content rather than repertoire biology.

TCR beta CDR3 regions were amplified by multiplex PCR using the immunoSEQ assay from an average of around 1.2 ug genomic DNA per sample. The assay corrected primer bias using a complete synthetic TCR repertoire to establish an amplification baseline. The amplicons were sequenced using the Illumina platform. The original pipeline was this. Sequences were error-corrected by clustering with frequency ratios and a modified nearest-neighbor algorithm, then analyzed in the immunoSEQ Analyzer with IMGT gene definitions. TCR richness and evenness were averaged over 20 rarefaction repeats at each rarefaction depth, excluding samples with fewer sequences than the depth. Wilcoxon rank sum tests with FDR correction were used to compare relative abundances of V, D and J genes between the groups. For the blinded duplicates, the intraclass correlation was roughly 96% for TCR richness and averaged about 81% across 66 gene segments. This immuneACCESS table, as held by TCRdb, lists in-frame sequences with V and J called but not all clones. Of the missing ones, under half trace to an unresolved V gene in checked studies; the others have no known cause. Clone size and the V and J calls come from that table; the DNA yielded D and trimming. The sample's clone listing holds over 25,000 clones. The ten largest clones capture about 23% of the sample.

Via the germline V gene (reference sequence), CDR1 is SGHNT and CDR2 YYREEE. V loses 1 base of germline sequence and J loses 2 bases, and the interval between the two ends is 8 bases. Spanning cysteine to phenylalanine, the CDR3 consists of 14 amino acids. The DNA covers only part of the CDR3, 33 bases in frame from base 1. Every participant had a single incident cervical HPV16 infection, and prevalent HPV16 infections were excluded. Cervical HPV DNA was detected with MY09/MY11 PCR, and genotyping was done by dot-blot hybridization. Under 19 mL of heparinized blood were centrifuged, and the buffy coat was aliquoted, frozen at -30°C, then stored at -80°C. Genomic DNA was extracted from buffy coat specimens using QIAGEN kits. Comment on this clone: The target of this receptor is not known. The read ends 3 residues early relative to the CDR3; the germline J gene fills the gap.

The sequence was collected from a woman between 18 and 70 years old with a cervical HPV16 infection that either progressed to CIN3+ or cleared (not recorded which). The sample consisted of blood buffy coat. The chain joins TRBV5-4 to TRBJ2-3, with the identity of the D gene unclear. The covered CDR3 bases are TGTGCCAGCAGCTTGAGCACTACCACAGATACG. Its protein reads: CASSLSTTTDT. The full CDR3 is CASSLSTTTDTQYF.